This record looks at one T cell receptor (beta chain) sequence and its context. These data are taken from a study of blood T cell repertoires in COVID-19. Background on the study: Spain, Italy and the United States supplied samples that represented acute and convalescent COVID-19. In each case, the material was cDNA or gDNA derived from T cells, B-cell-depleted T cells, or PBMCs.

The CDR3 spans 15 residues. Germline CDR1 reads SGHRS; CDR2 reads YFSETQ. The V and J ends lost 2 bases and 0 bases respectively, with 11 bases between them. Authors' data handling: Nucleated cell number was recorded as an estimate derived from reference gene primer amplification. Repertoires were generated with immunoSEQ multiplex PCR, while TCRdb's copy carries only in-frame clones and drops some. V and J calls and clone size follow that table, whereas D and trimming were derived from the DNA. This table has about 260,000 clones, around 87% appearing once. The sample was peripheral blood. The V gene is TRBV5-1, the J gene TRBJ2-5; D might be TRBD2 (5 bases). This TCR came from a woman between 50 and 59 years old with acute or convalescent COVID-19. CDR3 sequence: CASSLTSVYQETQYF. Written as DNA, the CDR3 is TGCGCCAGCAGCTTAACTAGTGTGTACCAAGAGACCCAGTACTTC.